This TCR beta chain was retrieved from a study of cytomegalovirus exposure and HLA in healthy donors. Study-level information: Among fewer than 500 genotyped donors, around 82% fell in the Caucasian-associated ancestry cluster.

Germline values: CDR1 SNHLY, CDR2 FYNNEI. CDR3 length: 14 amino acids. V lost 0 bases to trimming and J lost 4 bases, with 9 bases between them. Details on this clone: No antigen is known for it.

Amplification used 60 Vbeta primers and 13 Jbeta primers. The data were produced by immunoSEQ multiplex PCR, yet TCRdb's version contains in-frame clones alone and is incomplete. The table includes approximately 150,000 clones, approximately 80% detected once. Whole-study findings and limits: When analyzed later, a missense DCLRE1C variant was found to be linked to TCR beta V- and J-gene trimming. Researchers counted approximately 160 TCR beta chains as cytomegalovirus-associated.

Material for sequencing was PBMCs. The sequence was collected from a woman younger than 35 in good health and CMV-seropositive. The chain carries TRBV2 and TRBJ1-2; D call uncertain. The CDR3 sequence is CASSEALTGYGYTF. CDR3 coding DNA: TGTGCCAGCAGTGAAGCGCTTACGGGCTATGGCTACACCTTC.